The sequence of this T cell receptor (beta chain) was determined in a study of Ad26.COV2.S vaccination and SARS-CoV-2 variants. Study information: Within the COV1001 Ad26.COV2.S trial arm, the donor was enrolled. General study points: Analyses of TCR breadth and depth may have underestimated total T cell responses. Recipients of either vaccine or placebo displayed similar breadth of non-spike TCRs.

The protocol was immunoSEQ multiplex PCR, while the TCRdb copy is restricted to in-frame clones and leaves out a portion. The sample consists of approximately 500,000 clones, roughly nine tenths of them appearing once. In regard to this clone: The antigen is unknown.

The length of the CDR3 is 13 residues. Trimming took off 6 bases at V and 7 bases at J, with 15 bases between the two ends. The germline gives CDR1 MNHEY, CDR2 SMNVEV (reference sequence). Regarding treatment: some 19 received Ad26.COV2.S at low or high dose, single or two shots; about 5 received placebo; per-sample allocation not given. Sampling was done on day 63 after the first vaccine or placebo injection. The input for sequencing was peripheral blood, taken in a trial of Ad26.COV2.S vaccine versus placebo. The chain links TRBV27 to TRBJ1-2; possible D gene TRBD1, 6 bases. This TCR was recovered from a person between 18 and 65 years old who received the Ad26.COV2.S COVID-19 vaccine or a placebo. CDR3 coding DNA: TGTGCCAGCAGGGACAGCCGAGAGGGTGGCTACACCTTC. It yields the protein CASRDSREGGYTF.